Below are 27 T cell receptor beta chains sequenced from a single sample in a study of cytomegalovirus exposure and HLA in healthy donors. PCR primers comprised 60 Vbeta and 13 Jbeta primers. Sequencing used immunoSEQ multiplex PCR; TCRdb keeps in-frame clones, though not all of them. This table holds 95,000 to 150,000 clones, over 50% found once. Sequencing was carried out using PBMCs. The receptors here all came from a woman aged 40 to 50 in good health and CMV-seropositive.

This clone was recorded a few times. The chain has TRBV11-2 and TRBJ2-5; D is perhaps TRBD1 (7 bases). The CDR3 loop spans 14 amino acids. Between the trimmed V and J ends, which lost 5 bases and 6 bases, there was a span of 16 bases. Germline lookup yields CDR1 SGHAT and CDR2 FQNNGV. CDR3 nucleotides: TGTGCCAGCAGCCCCCCAGGGGGGCAAAAGACCCAGTACTTC. Its protein product is CASSPPGGQKTQYF.

The chain is built from TRBV29-1 and TRBJ1-1, with 11 positions matching TRBD1. Germline V lookup: CDR1 SQVTM, CDR2 ANQGSEA. This CDR3 spans 14 amino acids. The ends lost 7 bases at V and 3 bases at J; junction bases unmatched: 7. CDR3 sequence reads: CSAWTGGADTEAFF. The CDR3 coding sequence is TGCAGCGCTTGGACAGGGGGCGCGGACACTGAAGCTTTCTTT.

This chain uses TRBV7-9 with TRBJ2-1; possible D gene TRBD2, 5 bases. V was clipped by 5 bases and J by 15 bases, with 17 bases between them. This CDR3 is built from 12 residues. CDR1 is SEHNR, CDR2 FQNEAQ, per germline (reference sequence). CDR3 residues: CASSRQTSYWFF. The CDR3, as DNA: TGTGCCAGCAGCCGCCAAACTAGTTATTGGTTCTTC.

This chain joins TRBV29-1 and TRBJ2-7; TRBD2 is a possible D gene (6 bases). From germline, CDR1 is SQVTM and CDR2 ANQGSEA. CDR3 size: 12 residues. V gave up 6 bases and J gave up 5 bases, with 14 bases separating them. CDR3 in amino acids: CSVRWGEHEQYF. The DNA of the CDR3 is TGCAGCGTACGCTGGGGGGAGCACGAGCAGTACTTC.

This chain links TRBV13 with TRBJ1-2; D may be TRBD1 (6 bases). This CDR3 has 15 amino acids. Germline CDR1 is PRHDT and CDR2 is FYEKMQ (reference sequence). Trimming pared 5 bases from V and 3 bases from J, leaving 16 bases between. The CDR3 here is CASSPRGGGHYGYTF. For the CDR3, the DNA is TGTGCCAGCAGCCCAAGGGGGGGAGGCCACTATGGCTACACCTTC.

The chain is built from TRBV6-4 and TRBJ2-1, with 9 positions matching TRBD2. With V trimmed by 11 bases and J by 5 bases, 7 bases remained unmatched. The CDR3 is made up of 13 amino acids. From germline, CDR1 is MRHNA and CDR2 SNTAGT. The CDR3: CAYPLAGNNEQFF. The CDR3 DNA sequence: TGTGCCTATCCCCTAGCGGGGAACAATGAGCAGTTCTTC.

This clone turned up a few times. The rearrangement links TRBV2 to TRBJ2-7; 7 nucleotides align to TRBD1. Trimming cost V 5 bases and J 7 bases; bases outside gene matches: 8. Per germline, CDR1 SNHLY and CDR2 FYNNEI. The CDR3 is 13 residues long. The CDR3 nucleotides are TGTGCCAGCAGTAGGGGGCTGCTAGGTGAGCAGTACTTC. It specifies CASSRGLLGEQYF.

This clone was observed a single time. The chain employs TRBV9 and TRBJ2-5; tentatively, D is TRBD1 (5 bases). Trimming shortened V by 0 bases and J by 1 base, and 13 bases separated the two germline ends. This CDR3 spans 16 amino acids. In germline, CDR1 is SGDLS, CDR2 YYNGEE. CDR3 amino acids: CASSVDRGRGQETQYF. The CDR3 nucleotides read TGTGCCAGCAGCGTAGATAGGGGTAGGGGCCAAGAGACCCAGTACTTC. Supplemented by reference TRBV9 and TRBJ2-5, the full variable domain reads DSGVTQTPKHLITATGQRVTLRCSPRSGDLSVYWYQQSLDQGLQFLIQYYNGEERAKGNILERFSAQQFPDLHSELNLSSLELGDSALYFCASSVDRGRGQETQYFGPGTRLLVL.

This clone was seen a handful of times. DNA of the CDR3: TGTGCCTGGAGTGTATCGTTCGGTTTCTACGAGCAGTACTTC. Translation: CAWSVSFGFYEQYF. The chain has TRBV30 and TRBJ2-7; D ambiguous. There are 14 residues in the CDR3. The germline V gene encodes CDR1 GTSNPN and CDR2 SVGIG (reference sequence). V was pared by 0 bases and J by 3 bases, with 12 bases between.

This sequence joins TRBV29-1 and TRBJ1-1; no clear D gene. Germline V CDR1 and CDR2: SQVTM, ANQGSEA. V gave up 4 bases and J gave up 4 bases, with 16 bases separating them. The CDR3 has 14 residues. CDR3 coding DNA: TGCAGCGTTGTCTTGGCCCATCATGTCACTGAAGCTTTCTTT. Translating it yields CSVVLAHHVTEAFF. The full variable domain, its missing parts supplied by reference TRBV29-1 and TRBJ1-1, is SAVISQKPSRDICQRGTSLTIQCQVDSQVTMMFWYRQQPGQSLTLIATANQGSEATYESGFVIDKFPISRPNLTFSTLTVSNMSPEDSSIYLCSVVLAHHVTEAFFGQGTRLTVV.

The chain carries TRBV6-1 and TRBJ2-5; perhaps TRBD2 as D (6 bases). Deletions cut 3 bases from V and 1 base from J, with 12 bases between. This CDR3 contains 15 residues. CDR1 MNHNS and CDR2 SASEGT come from the germline V gene. The CDR3 region has the DNA TGTGCCAGCAGTGACCAGCTGGGAGGCCAAGAGACCCAGTACTTC. As protein: CASSDQLGGQETQYF.

This clone occurred a few times. DNA for the CDR3: TGTGCCAGCACCCTGAGGGACAGGCCCACAGATACGCAGTATTTT. As protein: CASTLRDRPTDTQYF. The rearrangement uses TRBV28 and TRBJ2-3; 8 bases agree with TRBD1. CDR1 MDHEN and CDR2 SYDVKM come from the germline V gene. The CDR3 totals 15 residues. V lost 7 bases, J lost 2 bases, and 8 bases stayed unmatched.

The chain recombines TRBV5-8 with TRBJ1-5; 9 nucleotides agree with TRBD1. The CDR3 contains 16 residues. CDR1 is SGHTS, CDR2 YDEGEE, per germline. Germline trimming cut 4 bases from V and 7 bases from J; bases unmatched to any gene: 12. CDR3 in DNA: TGTGCCAGCAGCCTCGAAACTCCGGGACAGGGCCAGCCCCAGCATTTT. Its translation: CASSLETPGQGQPQHF.

Details on this clone: The junction does not match germline at one end; this may be a read error. This chain uses TRBV10-3 with TRBJ2-7, with TRBD1 matching 10 bases. The CDR3 sequence is 16 residues long. CDR1 and CDR2 from the germline V gene are ENHRY and SYGVKD. The CDR3: CAISESGAGTGAPGRF. CDR3 bases: TGTGCCATCAGTGAGTCGGGGGCCGGGACAGGGGCCCCCGGGCGTTTC.

The genes are TRBV5-4 and TRBJ2-7; 9 bases fit TRBD2. With 0 bases clipped from V and 2 bases from J, the junction kept 6 bases outside the gene matches. This CDR3 has 16 residues. Per the germline V gene, CDR1 is SGHNT and CDR2 is YYREEE (reference sequence). CDR3: CASSLESRTSAYEQYF. DNA for the CDR3: TGTGCCAGCAGCTTGGAATCACGGACTAGCGCCTACGAGCAGTACTTC.

The sample holds a few counts of this clone. J is TRBJ2-2 and V is TRBV11-2; D might be TRBD2 (5 bases). Trimming left V 3 bases short and J 6 bases short, with 17 bases between. The CDR3 is 16 residues long. Per the germline V gene, CDR1 is SGHAT and CDR2 is FQNNGV. CDR3 DNA: TGTGCCAGCAGCTTCGGGATCCCAGCTACCCCCGGGGAGCTGTTTTTT. It encodes CASSFGIPATPGELFF.

The rearrangement joins TRBV27 to TRBJ1-6; TRBD1 aligns across 10 bases. Germline CDR1 MNHEY, CDR2 SMNVEV (reference sequence). This CDR3 region has 13 residues. With V trimmed by 3 bases and J by 12 bases, 2 bases remained unmatched. The CDR3 reads CASSFRDRGPLHF. The CDR3, as DNA: TGTGCCAGCAGTTTCCGGGACAGGGGACCCCTCCACTTT.

V usage is TRBV6-4 and J usage is TRBJ2-1; 10 nucleotides line up with TRBD2. The junction had 7 bases not matched to a gene; V was cut back by 4 bases and J by 4 bases. The germline V gene encodes CDR1 MRHNA and CDR2 SNTAGT. The CDR3 is 16 residues long. The CDR3: CASSALAGAPYNEQFF. CDR3 coding DNA: TGTGCCAGCAGTGCGCTAGCGGGAGCCCCTTACAATGAGCAGTTCTTC.

This clone has just one count. The gene calls are TRBV27 and TRBJ2-4; possibly TRBD2 for D (5 bases). Trimming stripped 3 bases from V and 8 bases from J, with 11 bases between. From germline, CDR1 is MNHEY and CDR2 SMNVEV (reference sequence). The CDR3 has 13 residues. CDR3 amino acids: CASSFFGGHIQYF. The CDR3 bases are TGTGCCAGCAGTTTTTTCGGCGGGCACATTCAGTACTTC.

This clone was seen more than once but under ten times. This chain links TRBV5-1 with TRBJ2-3; 8 nucleotides align to TRBD1. Trimming removed 2 bases from V and 5 bases from J; junction bases left unmatched: 1. The CDR3 is 13 residues long. From germline, CDR1 is SGHRS and CDR2 YFSETQ. The CDR3 loop reads CASSFTGGDTQYF. The DNA of the CDR3 is TGCGCCAGCAGCTTCACAGGGGGAGATACGCAGTATTTT.

This chain links TRBV5-6 with TRBJ2-1; TRBD2 matches at 9 bases. Germline values: CDR1 SGHDT, CDR2 YYEEEE. The CDR3 covers 15 residues. With 4 bases clipped from V and 4 bases from J, the junction kept 6 bases outside the gene matches. The CDR3 DNA sequence: TGTGCCAGCAGCGCGGGAGGGCCTGCTTACAATGAGCAGTTCTTC. This translates into CASSAGGPAYNEQFF.

This chain joins TRBV7-9 and TRBJ2-7; no reliable D call. Germline V CDR1 and CDR2: SEHNR, FQNEAQ (reference sequence). This CDR3 is 13 amino acids long. The V and J ends lost 5 bases and 6 bases respectively, with 14 bases between them. The CDR3 here is CASSPPINSEQYF. The DNA for the CDR3 is TGTGCCAGCAGCCCACCGATAAACAGCGAGCAGTACTTC. The full variable domain, completed using reference TRBV7-9 and TRBJ2-7, is DTGVSQNPRHKITKRGQNVTFRCDPISEHNRLYWYRQTLGQGPEFLTYFQNEAQLEKSRLLSDRFSAERPKGSFSTLEIQRTEQGDSAMYLCASSPPINSEQYFGPGTRLTVT.

The V call is TRBV6-5, the J call TRBJ2-2, with TRBD2 matching over 10 bases. CDR1 MNHEY and CDR2 SVGAGI come from the germline V gene. The CDR3 is 15 residues long. With V trimmed by 2 bases and J by 7 bases, 4 bases remained unmatched. The CDR3 nucleotides are TGTGCCAGCAGTTACAGCGGGGGGGCCTTCGGGGAGCTGTTTTTT. Residues: CASSYSGGAFGELFF.

V gene TRBV10-1 combines with J gene TRBJ2-5, with D tentatively TRBD2 (5 bases). The V gene's germline CDR1 is WNHNN and CDR2 SYGVQD (reference sequence). Trimming shortened V by 5 bases and J by 2 bases, and 12 bases separated the two germline ends. The CDR3 runs 14 residues. The DNA for the CDR3 is TGCGCCAGCAGTCCCGGGGAGCTTCAAGAGACCCAGTACTTC. It yields the protein CASSPGELQETQYF.

This rearrangement joins TRBV2 to TRBJ2-5; possible D gene TRBD2, 7 bases. This CDR3 has 14 residues. Germline CDR1 SNHLY, CDR2 FYNNEI. V was trimmed by 3 bases and J by 4 bases, leaving 12 bases between them. The CDR3 DNA follows: TGTGCCAGCAGTGATGGAAGGGGGGGAGAGACCCAGTACTTC. It specifies CASSDGRGGETQYF.

This chain uses TRBV5-1 with TRBJ1-4, with TRBD1 matching over 8 bases. Trimming cost V 7 bases and J 3 bases; bases outside gene matches: 5. The CDR3 is 14 amino acids. Per the germline V gene, CDR1 is SGHRS and CDR2 is YFSETQ. CDR3: CASGQGDSNEKLFF. In DNA form, the CDR3 reads TGCGCCAGCGGACAGGGAGATTCTAATGAAAAACTGTTTTTT.

The chain recombines TRBV6-5 with TRBJ1-2; 8 positions match TRBD1. From germline, CDR1 is MNHEY and CDR2 SVGAGI. V lost 7 bases to trimming and J lost 8 bases; unmatched junction nucleotides: 15. This CDR3 comprises 15 residues. This CDR3 is CASNSRAGGAGGYTF. CDR3 in DNA: TGTGCCAGCAACTCGAGGGCAGGGGGCGCTGGAGGCTACACCTTC.